The text below deals with one T cell receptor (beta chain). Donors counted as nominally healthy when sampled, yet unrecorded immune exposures were likely. The entry originates in a study of cytomegalovirus exposure and HLA in healthy donors. Background on the study: The Caucasian-associated ancestry cluster contained 75% to 85% of the approximately 420 genotyped donors.

Amplification used 60 Vbeta primers and 13 Jbeta primers. The protocol was immunoSEQ multiplex PCR, while the TCRdb copy is restricted to in-frame clones and leaves out a portion. The sample consists of about 170,000 clones, around four fifths of them appearing once. The germline V gene has CDR1 GTSNPN and CDR2 SVGIG (reference sequence). CDR3 size: 17 residues. V shed 6 bases and J 2 bases; nucleotides not matched to a gene: 13. The sequence came from a woman aged 50 to 60 in good health and CMV-seropositive. The rearrangement joins TRBV30 to TRBJ2-3; 11 nucleotides agree with TRBD2. The sequencing sample was made of PBMCs. The CDR3 spells CACFPPHSGRVTDTQYF. As DNA, the CDR3 is TGTGCCTGCTTCCCCCCCCATAGCGGGAGGGTCACAGATACGCAGTATTTT.